The 14 T cell receptor beta chains in this list originate from one sample, sequenced in a study of blood T cell repertoires in COVID-19. Data came from immunoSEQ multiplex PCR; TCRdb stores just in-frame clones and leaves some out. The sample yields approximately 200,000 clones, roughly 80% seen once. The sequenced material came from peripheral blood. The receptors derive from a woman aged 80 or over with acute or convalescent COVID-19.

The J gene is TRBJ1-1, the V gene TRBV5-1, with 7 bases that match TRBD1. Germline CDR1 and CDR2: SGHRS and YFSETQ. The CDR3 spans 16 residues. Losses at the gene ends were 0 bases for V and 5 bases for J; bases not matched to a gene: 10. The CDR3 DNA sequence: TGCGCCAGCAGCTTGGGAATACTTCAGGGGGGAACTGAAGCTTTCTTT. Translated: CASSLGILQGGTEAFF.

The chain has TRBV6-6 and TRBJ1-1, with D possibly being TRBD1 (6 bases). Germline lookup yields CDR1 MNHNY and CDR2 SVGAGI (reference sequence). Trimming shortened V by 7 bases and J by 0 bases, and 12 bases separated the two germline ends. The CDR3 has 14 residues. CDR3: CASTPGTMNTEAFF. CDR3 nucleotide sequence: TGTGCCAGCACACCAGGGACAATGAACACTGAAGCTTTCTTT.

The chain links TRBV14 to TRBJ2-1; D is unclear. Germline V gene lookup returns CDR1 SGHDN and CDR2 FVKESK. The V end was cut by 5 bases, the J end by 5 bases, with 13 bases between. This CDR3 contains 14 residues. CDR3 DNA: TGTGCCAGCAGCTTTGACTCGGTGGACAATGAGCAGTTCTTC. It specifies CASSFDSVDNEQFF.

This chain joins TRBV30 and TRBJ1-2; 9 bases fit TRBD1. Unmatched junction bases numbered 12, after V lost 5 bases and J lost 5 bases. The CDR3 contains 15 residues. Germline-derived CDR1 and CDR2 are GTSNPN and SVGIG (reference sequence). Written as DNA, the CDR3 is TGTGCCTGGTTGCCCCCGGGACAGGGAGGGTATGGCTACACCTTC. The encoded protein is CAWLPPGQGGYGYTF.

V usage is TRBV10-3 and J usage is TRBJ1-1, with 7 bases aligning to TRBD1. From germline, CDR1 is ENHRY and CDR2 SYGVKD. The CDR3 covers 16 residues. Trimming cost V 0 bases and J 0 bases; bases outside gene matches: 4. The CDR3 here is CAISESMGQMNTEAFF. The DNA of the CDR3 is TGTGCCATCAGTGAGTCGATGGGACAGATGAACACTGAAGCTTTCTTT.

About this clone: Relative to the germline gene, one junction end is altered; a read error may explain this. This chain links TRBV28 with TRBJ1-1; no firm D call. Germline CDR1 MDHEN, CDR2 SYDVKM. The length of the CDR3 is 13 residues. The CDR3 loop is CQSSDTGDTEAFF. The CDR3 DNA sequence: TGCCAGAGCAGTGATACCGGGGACACTGAAGCTTTCTTT.

The J gene is TRBJ1-4, the V gene TRBV6-2 or TRBV6-3; D remains unclear. Trimming pared 4 bases from V and 5 bases from J, leaving 8 bases between. The CDR3 sequence is 13 residues long. Germline V gene lookup returns CDR1 MNHEY and CDR2 SVGEGT. CDR3 in amino acids: CASSSRRNEKLFF. The CDR3 DNA is TGTGCCAGCAGTTCCCGGCGGAATGAAAAACTGTTTTTT.

This clone was detected once. V and J are TRBV7-2 and TRBJ2-1, with D unclear. The length of the CDR3 is 15 residues. V lost 1 base, J lost 1 base, and 8 bases lay in between. The germline gives CDR1 SGHTA, CDR2 FQGNSA. CDR3 amino acids: CASSLVEASYNEQFF. The DNA of the CDR3 is TGTGCCAGCAGCTTAGTAGAGGCGTCCTACAATGAGCAGTTCTTC.

This clone was seen a few times. The J gene is TRBJ1-5, the V gene TRBV27; 7 nucleotides align to TRBD1. In germline, CDR1 is MNHEY, CDR2 SMNVEV (reference sequence). J lost 4 bases, V lost 5 bases, and 8 bases had no gene match. CDR3 length equals 15 residues. The CDR3 nucleotides read TGTGCCAGCAGTGCCGGGACAGTGCCTAATCAGCCCCAGCATTTT. Protein: CASSAGTVPNQPQHF.

The rearrangement links TRBV18 to TRBJ2-2; a possible D gene is TRBD2 (6 bases). Germline CDR1 and CDR2: KGHSH and LQKENI. The CDR3 contains 15 residues. V shed 0 bases and J shed 3 bases, with 8 bases lying between them. CDR3 DNA sequence: TGTGCCAGCTCACCACCAGTAGCGGACACCGGGGAGCTGTTTTTT. Translated: CASSPPVADTGELFF.

The V call is TRBV6-6, the J call TRBJ2-3, with 7 positions matching TRBD1. Trimming at V came to 6 bases and at J to 6 bases, leaving 3 bases not matched to a gene. Germline V gene data show CDR1 as MNHNY and CDR2 as SVGAGI (reference sequence). This CDR3 has 12 residues. CDR3 in amino acids: CASSQQGDTQYF. CDR3 DNA sequence: TGTGCCAGCAGCCAACAGGGGGATACGCAGTATTTT.

The gene calls are TRBV28 and TRBJ1-3; 7 bases match TRBD1. V gave up 4 bases and J gave up 0 bases; unmatched junction bases: 6. The germline V gene encodes CDR1 MDHEN and CDR2 SYDVKM. This CDR3 region has 16 residues. The chain's CDR3 is CASSWAGTVSGNTIYF. CDR3 DNA: TGTGCCAGCAGTTGGGCCGGGACAGTCTCTGGAAACACCATATATTTT.

This clone has a handful of counts. CDR3 DNA: TGTGCCAGCATACCAGGAGGGCTAGCGGGAGACTACGAGCAGTACTTC. Translating it yields CASIPGGLAGDYEQYF. The chain couples TRBV28 to TRBJ2-7; TRBD2 matches at 10 bases. Germline CDR1 reads MDHEN; CDR2 reads SYDVKM. V shed 7 bases and J 3 bases; nucleotides not matched to a gene: 12. The CDR3 extends over 16 amino acids.

The CDR3, as DNA: TGTGCCAGCAGCCAAGAACGGGTGCTAGAAGAGACCCAGTACTTC. Protein sequence: CASSQERVLEETQYF. The V gene is TRBV3-1 (or the pseudogene TRBV3-2), the J gene TRBJ2-5; the D is unclear. V was trimmed by 0 bases and J by 3 bases, leaving 11 bases between them. This CDR3 region has 15 residues. Germline values: CDR1 LGHDT, CDR2 YNNKEL (reference sequence).